What follows are 31 T cell receptor beta chains derived from one specimen sequenced in a study of T cell repertoires in cytomegalovirus infection. One entry per CDR3 protein results from TCRdb running MiXCR on the reads. The sample lists some 400,000 distinct CDR3 sequences; approximately 31% were seen once. The sample was PBMCs. These receptors were collected from a human donor in good health (CMV status not recorded). Some clones in this sample may be carry-over from other donors' samples.

The V and J genes are TRBV4-1 and TRBJ2-7; TRBD2 might be the D (6 bases). The ends were cut back, 6 bases at V and 1 base at J, with 19 bases in the middle. The CDR3 covers 16 residues. Germline loops: CDR1 MGHRA, CDR2 YSYEKL. CDR3 coding DNA: TGCGCCAGCAGACAGGTAGAGGGAGGCGCTTCCTACGAGCAGTACTTC. Translated, it gives CASRQVEGGASYEQYF.

This sequence joins TRBV15 and TRBJ1-5; TRBD1 agrees at 11 bases. The CDR3 covers 15 residues. Germline CDR1 is LNHNV and CDR2 is YYDKDF (reference sequence). The V and J ends lost 9 bases and 2 bases, in that order; junction bases with no gene match: 6. DNA of the CDR3: TGTGCCACTTCCGGGACAGGGGGTGGCAATCAGCCCCAGCATTTT. It specifies CATSGTGGGNQPQHF.

This clonotype showed up just a few times. The V and J genes are TRBV14 and TRBJ2-4; no clear D. Germline CDR1 reads SGHDN; CDR2 reads FVKESK. Trimming removed 6 bases at V and 8 bases at J, with 14 bases between. The length of the CDR3 is 13 residues. CDR3 protein: CASSRSNRDIQYF. The CDR3 DNA is TGTGCCAGCAGTCGGAGTAATAGGGACATTCAGTACTTC.

This clonotype was seen repeatedly, ten times or more. The genes are TRBV12-3 or TRBV12-4 and TRBJ2-5; tentative D call: TRBD2 (5 bases). CDR3 length equals 13 residues. V was clipped by 7 bases and J by 4 bases, with 13 bases between them. The CDR3 DNA sequence: TGTGCCAGCACCACCGGGGTAGGAGAGACCCAGTACTTC. Its protein product is CASTTGVGETQYF.

The V call is TRBV15, the J call TRBJ2-7; perhaps TRBD1 as D (6 bases). Germline CDR1 is LNHNV and CDR2 is YYDKDF (reference sequence). Deletions cut 0 bases from V and 6 bases from J, with 12 bases between. This CDR3 has 14 residues. The CDR3 sequence is CATSRDKGVVEQYF. The DNA of the CDR3 is TGTGCCACCAGCAGAGATAAGGGGGTGGTCGAGCAGTACTTC.

This clonotype has a handful of counts. The CDR3 DNA sequence: TGTGCCAGCAACCCCCCGACAGGGAGTAACTACGAGCAGTACTTC. This encodes CASNPPTGSNYEQYF. The gene calls are TRBV7-9 and TRBJ2-7, with TRBD1 matching 7 bases. Germline loops: CDR1 SEHNR, CDR2 FQNEAQ (reference sequence). V lost 7 bases, J lost 3 bases, and 12 bases stayed unmatched. This CDR3 has 15 amino acids. Supplemented by reference TRBV7-9 and TRBJ2-7, the full variable domain reads DTGVSQNPRHKITKRGQNVTFRCDPISEHNRLYWYRQTLGQGPEFLTYFQNEAQLEKSRLLSDRFSAERPKGSFSTLEIQRTEQGDSAMYLCASNPPTGSNYEQYFGPGTRLTVT.

The chain has TRBV7-9 and TRBJ1-4; the D is unclear. The germline V gene has CDR1 SEHNR and CDR2 FQNEAQ (reference sequence). The CDR3 has 14 residues. Trimming removed 1 base at V and 6 bases at J, with 9 bases between. The CDR3 protein is CASSLGWEYEKLFF. The CDR3 DNA reads TGTGCCAGCAGCTTAGGGTGGGAGTATGAAAAACTGTTTTTT.

This clonotype has ten or more counts. J is TRBJ2-3 and V is TRBV12-3 or TRBV12-4, with D perhaps given as TRBD1 or TRBD2 (5 bases each). This CDR3 region has 15 residues. The V end was cut by 3 bases, the J end by 0 bases, with 10 bases between. The CDR3 region has the DNA TGTGCCAGCAGTTTCATGGGGGTCAGCACAGATACGCAGTATTTT. This encodes CASSFMGVSTDTQYF.

Only a few counts were recorded for this clonotype. V usage is TRBV7-9 and J usage is TRBJ2-3; 13 positions match TRBD2. The CDR3 is 18 amino acids. The germline V gene has CDR1 SEHNR and CDR2 FQNEAQ (reference sequence). The V segment lost 5 bases and the J segment 1 base; nucleotides outside the gene matches: 9. CDR3 nucleotide sequence: TGTGCCAGCAGCATGACTAGCGGGGGGACTAACCGCACAGATACGCAGTATTTT. Protein: CASSMTSGGTNRTDTQYF.

At least ten counts were recorded for this clonotype. The chain has TRBV4-3 and TRBJ2-1, with 11 positions matching TRBD1. The CDR3 consists of 15 residues. V gave up 3 bases and J gave up 3 bases; unmatched junction bases: 1. Germline V lookup: CDR1 LGHNA, CDR2 YSLEER. CDR3 in amino acids: CASSQGQGDYNEQFF. As DNA, the CDR3 is TGCGCCAGCAGCCAGGGACAGGGGGACTACAATGAGCAGTTCTTC.

The chain joins TRBV7-2 to TRBJ2-7, with TRBD1 identical over 7 bases. This CDR3 comprises 13 residues. CDR1 is SGHTA and CDR2 is FQGNSA in the germline V gene. J lost 2 bases, V lost 5 bases, and 3 bases had no gene match. DNA of the CDR3: TGTGCCAGCAGCACAGGGACAGCCTACGAGCAGTACTTC. This gives the protein CASSTGTAYEQYF.

Comment on this clonotype: The final CDR3 position lacks the conserved phenylalanine or tryptophan, pointing to a likely read error. This chain links TRBV7-6 with TRBJ1-4; D call uncertain. This CDR3 is built from 13 residues. From germline, CDR1 is SGHVS and CDR2 FNYEAQ. V dropped 0 bases and J dropped 5 bases, with 4 bases sitting between them. CDR3 nucleotide sequence: TGTGCCAGCAGCTTAGCAGGGAATGAAAAACTGTTTATT. As protein: CASSLAGNEKLFI.

This clonotype appeared a few times. The chain employs TRBV7-2 and TRBJ2-7, with D possibly TRBD1 on 6 matching bases. Between the trimmed V and J ends, which lost 4 bases and 5 bases, there was a span of 9 bases. The CDR3 has 12 amino acids. In germline, CDR1 is SGHTA, CDR2 FQGNSA. CDR3: CASSSTGNEQYF. The CDR3 nucleotides read TGTGCCAGCAGCTCGACAGGAAACGAGCAGTACTTC.

The V and J genes are TRBV9 and TRBJ1-4; 7 bases are shared with TRBD1. Unmatched junction bases numbered 5, after V lost 3 bases and J lost 0 bases. The CDR3 is 16 amino acids. The germline CDR1 and CDR2 sequences are SGDLS and YYNGEE. The CDR3: CASSAGDSATNEKLFF. DNA for the CDR3: TGTGCCAGCAGCGCGGGGGACAGCGCAACTAATGAAAAACTGTTTTTT.

The sample holds a few counts of this clonotype. This chain uses TRBV7-3 with TRBJ2-5; 7 bases align to TRBD1. The CDR3 is made up of 17 amino acids. Germline values: CDR1 SGHTA, CDR2 FQGTGA. After removal of 6 bases from V and 3 bases from J, the junction contained 16 bases not matched to a gene. The CDR3: CASSPGEGGRLEETQYF. Here the CDR3 DNA reads TGTGCCAGCAGTCCCGGGGAAGGGGGCAGATTGGAAGAGACCCAGTACTTC.

The chain recombines TRBV20-1 with TRBJ2-5; the D gene is possibly TRBD2 (5 bases). Germline V gene data show CDR1 as DFQATT and CDR2 as SNEGSKA (reference sequence). V lost 4 bases and J lost 2, with 17 bases in between. The CDR3 runs to 15 residues. CDR3 sequence reads: CSATPRGRRQETQYF. CDR3 sequence (DNA): TGCAGTGCTACCCCCAGAGGGCGTAGGCAAGAGACCCAGTACTTC.

This clonotype showed up many times. The V and J genes are TRBV7-9 and TRBJ2-3; no clear D. Germline V gene data show CDR1 as SEHNR and CDR2 as FQNEAQ (reference sequence). The CDR3 is 14 amino acids. Deletions cut 5 bases from V and 2 bases from J, with 11 bases between. The CDR3 sequence is CASSPGQYTDTQYF. In nucleotides, the CDR3 is TGTGCCAGCAGCCCCGGGCAGTACACAGATACGCAGTATTTT. Looking up the rest from reference TRBV7-9 and TRBJ2-3 gives the full variable domain: DTGVSQNPRHKITKRGQNVTFRCDPISEHNRLYWYRQTLGQGPEFLTYFQNEAQLEKSRLLSDRFSAERPKGSFSTLEIQRTEQGDSAMYLCASSPGQYTDTQYFGPGTRLTVL.

This chain uses TRBV11-2 with TRBJ2-1; 11 positions agree with TRBD2. In germline, CDR1 is SGHAT, CDR2 FQNNGV. The CDR3 is 19 residues long. V lost 0 bases to trimming and J lost 6 bases; unmatched junction nucleotides: 13. Here the CDR3 reads CASSLDASLAGGSFNEQFF. In DNA, the CDR3 is TGTGCCAGCAGCTTAGATGCGAGCCTAGCGGGGGGAAGTTTCAATGAGCAGTTCTTC.

This clonotype was observed a handful of times. The genes are TRBV18 and TRBJ2-6; D unresolved. V lost 3 bases, J lost 2 bases, and 14 bases lay in between. Germline V gives CDR1 KGHSH, CDR2 LQKENI. The CDR3 length is 17 residues. Written as DNA, the CDR3 is TGTGCCAGCTCACCCGAAACCCGGACCCCTGGGGCCAACGTCCTGACTTTC. It encodes CASSPETRTPGANVLTF.

The chain employs TRBV6-2 or TRBV6-3 and TRBJ1-2, with 10 bases that match TRBD1. With 1 base clipped from V and 3 bases from J, the junction kept 8 bases outside the gene matches. Germline CDR1 MNHEY, CDR2 SVGEGT. The CDR3 is 17 amino acids. DNA for the CDR3: TGTGCCAGCAGTTACTTAAAGGGACAGGGGACTGACTATGGCTACACCTTC. It translates to CASSYLKGQGTDYGYTF.

The V and J genes are TRBV29-1 and TRBJ2-3; 9 bases line up with TRBD2. The ends lost 4 bases at V and 2 bases at J; junction bases unmatched: 1. This CDR3 region has 13 residues. Germline values: CDR1 SQVTM, CDR2 ANQGSEA. The CDR3 is CSVVAGDTDTQYF. CDR3 DNA sequence: TGCAGCGTTGTAGCGGGGGACACAGATACGCAGTATTTT.

This clonotype was picked up many times. The V call is TRBV7-2, the J call TRBJ2-7; no definite D call. Trimming shortened V by 0 bases and J by 3 bases, and 15 bases separated the two germline ends. This CDR3 spans 16 amino acids. The V gene's germline CDR1 is SGHTA and CDR2 FQGNSA. Written as DNA, the CDR3 is TGTGCCAGCAGCTTAGCAGGGTCGCAAAGGGTCTACGAGCAGTACTTC. Protein: CASSLAGSQRVYEQYF.

V is TRBV20-1 and J is TRBJ2-3, with a possible D match to TRBD2 (6 bases). The CDR3 length is 14 residues. Looked up from germline, CDR1 is DFQATT and CDR2 is SNEGSKA (reference sequence). Trimming pared 1 base from V and 4 bases from J, leaving 12 bases between. In DNA form, the CDR3 reads TGCAGTGCTAGAGGGGGGGAAAGCGCAGATACGCAGTATTTT. This codes for CSARGGESADTQYF.

The rearrangement links TRBV28 to TRBJ1-5; TRBD1 is a possible D gene (6 bases). CDR3 length: 14 residues. The V end was cut by 8 bases, the J end by 7 bases, with 18 bases between. From germline, CDR1 is MDHEN and CDR2 SYDVKM. DNA for the CDR3: TGTGCCAGCCGATTCCAGGGGTCGGGGCAGCCCCAGCATTTT. Translation: CASRFQGSGQPQHF.

This sequence joins TRBV20-1 and TRBJ1-1; D is ambiguous. The CDR3 loop spans 10 amino acids. V dropped 6 bases and J dropped 8 bases, with 10 bases sitting between them. Germline CDR1 and CDR2: DFQATT and SNEGSKA (reference sequence). DNA for the CDR3: TGCAGTGCCATGGACCGGGAAGCTTTCTTT. As protein: CSAMDREAFF.

This clonotype was detected ten times or more. This rearrangement joins TRBV7-9 to TRBJ2-3; D unresolved. Trimming left V 1 base short and J 0 bases short, with 5 bases between. The germline V gene encodes CDR1 SEHNR and CDR2 FQNEAQ (reference sequence). CDR3 size: 14 residues. Here the CDR3 reads CASSLDRSTDTQYF. The CDR3 nucleotides read TGTGCCAGCAGCTTAGACCGAAGCACAGATACGCAGTATTTT.

Points on this clonotype: An end of the junction differs from the germline gene, which may be a read error. The chain has TRBV7-7 and TRBJ2-1; 7 positions match TRBD2. There are 13 residues in the CDR3. Looked up from germline, CDR1 is SSHAT and CDR2 is FNYEAQ (reference sequence). DNA of the CDR3: TGTGCTAGCAGCTTACGCAGGGAGGGTGAGCAGTTCTTC. The encoded protein is CASSLRREGEQFF.

J is TRBJ2-1 and V is TRBV5-5; D might be TRBD1 (6 bases). The V gene's germline CDR1 is SGHKS and CDR2 YYEKEE (reference sequence). CDR3 length: 15 amino acids. V dropped 2 bases and J dropped 1 base, with 10 bases sitting between them. CDR3 sequence: CASSLGQFSYNEQFF. The CDR3 DNA sequence: TGTGCCAGCAGCTTAGGACAGTTTTCCTACAATGAGCAGTTCTTC.

V and J are TRBV20-1 and TRBJ1-5; TRBD1 might be the D (6 bases). This CDR3 comprises 13 residues. The V end lost 5 bases, the J end lost 6 bases, and 14 bases lay between the germline ends. Germline CDR1 is DFQATT and CDR2 is SNEGSKA (reference sequence). CDR3 in DNA: TGCAGTGCTGGTGGGGGGCACGGTCAGCCCCAGCATTTT. Its translation: CSAGGGHGQPQHF.

This clonotype was observed a handful of times. V and J are TRBV6-2 or TRBV6-3 and TRBJ2-1; 9 positions agree with TRBD2. V dropped 3 bases and J dropped 5; count of bases not matched to a gene: 17. This CDR3 is built from 19 residues. Germline-derived CDR1 and CDR2 are MNHEY and SVGEGT. Here the CDR3 reads CASSYATLRGGTTNNEQFF. In nucleotides, the CDR3 is TGTGCCAGCAGTTATGCAACTCTGCGGGGGGGCACTACTAACAATGAGCAGTTCTTC.

This clonotype has just a few counts. The chain is built from TRBV19 and TRBJ2-1, with D tentatively TRBD1 or TRBD2 (5 bases each). V was pared by 6 bases and J by 6 bases, with 21 bases between. The CDR3 is 16 residues long. Per germline, CDR1 LNHDA and CDR2 SQIVND (reference sequence). CDR3 DNA sequence: TGTGCCAGTAGCCTCAGTCGGACCCTTGGGGGCAATGAGCAGTTCTTC. Its protein product is CASSLSRTLGGNEQFF.